Listed here are 13 T cell receptor beta chains from one sample, sequenced in a study of T cell responses to AZD1222 COVID-19 vaccine (dated by TCRdb to the early 2020s). The sample's time point, from its label and the paper: baseline before first vaccination. The treatment or condition label for this specimen denotes: meningococcal conjugate vaccine given as trial control. Libraries were constructed by the immunoSEQ multiplex PCR assay. TCRdb retrieved this table from immuneACCESS and kept in-frame rearrangements only. Not all clones are present; in checked studies, unresolved V genes account for under half, and no reason is known for the remainder. The sample data list about 47,000 clones, and roughly three quarters of these were observed just once. The ten largest clones add up to about 20% of the sample. The sequences come from peripheral blood, collected on day 0 of MenACWY control vaccination. The source of these receptors is an adult in good health.

The V gene is TRBV18, the J gene TRBJ1-1; TRBD1 matches 7 bases. V gave up 8 bases and J gave up 0 bases; unmatched junction bases: 3. The germline gives CDR1 KGHSH, CDR2 LQKENI. The length of the CDR3 is 13 residues. In DNA, the CDR3 is TGTGCCAGCCAGGGGGGCATGAACACTGAAGCTTTCTTT. Its translation: CASQGGMNTEAFF.

This clone was seen only once. This CDR3 reads CASSLATNANTGELFF. CDR3 sequence (DNA): TGCGCCAGCAGCTTGGCCACAAACGCGAACACCGGGGAGCTGTTTTTT. The chain uses TRBV5-1 and TRBJ2-2; no reliable D call. There are 16 residues in the CDR3. Germline CDR1 and CDR2: SGHRS and YFSETQ. Trimming shortened V by 0 bases and J by 0 bases, and 9 bases separated the two germline ends. Based on the CDR3 plus reference TRBV5-1 and TRBJ2-2, the full variable domain is KAGVTQTPRYLIKTRGQQVTLSCSPISGHRSVSWYQQTPGQGLQFLFEYFSETQRNKGNFPGRFSGRQFSNSRSEMNVSTLELGDSALYLCASSLATNANTGELFFGEGSRLTVL.

The CDR3: CATSEGTSGGSTDTQYF. DNA of the CDR3: TGTGCCACCAGTGAAGGGACTAGCGGGGGTTCCACAGATACGCAGTATTTT. The chain combines TRBV24-1 with TRBJ2-3, with TRBD2 identical over 14 bases. The CDR3 is 17 amino acids. Germline loops: CDR1 KGHDR, CDR2 SFDVKD. V shed 4 bases and J 2 bases; nucleotides not matched to a gene: 4.

This rearrangement joins TRBV19 to TRBJ2-1; D tentatively fits TRBD1 or TRBD2 (6 bases each). Deletions cut 7 bases from V and 0 bases from J, with 19 bases between. CDR3 size: 17 residues. Germline CDR1 LNHDA, CDR2 SQIVND (reference sequence). CDR3 nucleotides: TGTGCCAGTACCCCACCCAGGAGGGGGAGCTCCTACAATGAGCAGTTCTTC. This encodes CASTPPRRGSSYNEQFF.

The chain recombines TRBV6-1 with TRBJ1-1; D possibly corresponds to TRBD1 (6 bases). This CDR3 is 15 amino acids long. With 3 bases removed from V and 2 bases from J, the gap between germline ends came to 13 bases. Germline V gene sequence: CDR1 MNHNS, CDR2 SASEGT. CDR3 in DNA: TGTGCCAGCAGTGACGATGACAGGTACAACACTGAAGCTTTCTTT. It yields the protein CASSDDDRYNTEAFF.

The chain has TRBV9 and TRBJ1-1; 8 bases map to TRBD1. Germline assignment: CDR1 SGDLS and CDR2 YYNGEE. Unmatched junction bases numbered 13, after V lost 0 bases and J lost 3 bases. The CDR3 totals 18 residues. The CDR3 protein is CASSVGAGQGARDTEAFF. CDR3 in DNA: TGTGCCAGCAGCGTAGGAGCCGGGCAGGGGGCGAGGGACACTGAAGCTTTCTTT.

The rearrangement uses TRBV18 and TRBJ1-1; no clear D gene. The CDR3 has 14 residues. V lost 3 bases to trimming and J lost 7 bases, with 15 bases between them. The germline CDR1 and CDR2 sequences are KGHSH and LQKENI. CDR3: CASSPRETLLEAFF. The CDR3 DNA follows: TGTGCCAGCTCACCTCGGGAGACCCTCCTTGAAGCTTTCTTT.

The gene calls are TRBV3-1 (or the pseudogene TRBV3-2) and TRBJ2-2; no clear D. Germline V lookup: CDR1 LGHDT, CDR2 YNNKEL (reference sequence). This CDR3 is built from 16 residues. V dropped 4 bases and J dropped 6 bases, with 18 bases sitting between them. CDR3 coding DNA: TGTGCCAGCAGCCCCCGGGCAGGCCGTGTTCCCGGGGAGCTGTTTTTT. The encoded protein is CASSPRAGRVPGELFF.

This clone appeared a single time. The chain employs TRBV6-6 and TRBJ2-1, with D perhaps TRBD2 (6 bases). The V end was cut by 2 bases, the J end by 8 bases, with 10 bases between. In germline, CDR1 is MNHNY, CDR2 SVGAGI (reference sequence). The CDR3 is 13 residues long. CDR3 sequence: CASSYPSGDEQFF. CDR3 bases: TGTGCCAGCAGTTACCCGTCGGGGGATGAGCAGTTCTTC.

The rearrangement uses TRBV3-1 (or the pseudogene TRBV3-2) and TRBJ1-5; D unresolved. Germline CDR1 and CDR2: LGHDT and YNNKEL (reference sequence). This CDR3 is built from 15 residues. V lost 1 base, J lost 2 bases, and 9 bases lay in between. This CDR3 is CASSQGRGGNQPQHF. The CDR3 DNA reads as TGTGCCAGCAGCCAAGGCCGAGGCGGCAATCAGCCCCAGCATTTT.

The chain carries TRBV7-9 and TRBJ2-5; 8 bases line up with TRBD2. Trimming cost V 5 bases and J 5 bases; bases outside gene matches: 4. The CDR3 has 13 amino acids. Germline CDR1 is SEHNR and CDR2 is FQNEAQ (reference sequence). CDR3 coding DNA: TGTGCCAGCAGCCCGGGGGGGTCGGAGACCCAGTACTTC. Translation: CASSPGGSETQYF. Using reference TRBV7-9 and TRBJ2-5 for the parts outside the CDR3, the full variable domain is DTGVSQNPRHKITKRGQNVTFRCDPISEHNRLYWYRQTLGQGPEFLTYFQNEAQLEKSRLLSDRFSAERPKGSFSTLEIQRTEQGDSAMYLCASSPGGSETQYFGPGTRLLVL.

The V and J genes are TRBV10-3 and TRBJ1-5; TRBD1 matches at 7 bases. J lost 9 bases, V lost 10 bases, and 6 bases had no gene match. Germline V CDR1 and CDR2: ENHRY, SYGVKD. This CDR3 comprises 11 residues. The CDR3, as DNA: TGTGCCACAGGGGGAGAGGGGCCCCAGCATTTT. It translates to CATGGEGPQHF.

The gene calls are TRBV27 and TRBJ1-6, with D possibly TRBD1 on 5 matching bases. This CDR3 is built from 17 residues. In germline, CDR1 is MNHEY, CDR2 SMNVEV (reference sequence). Trimming cost V 0 bases and J 4 bases, with 13 bases left between them. CDR3 loop: CASSLSRTGAYNSPLHF. In DNA form, the CDR3 reads TGTGCCAGCAGTTTATCGAGAACAGGAGCTTATAATTCACCCCTCCACTTT.